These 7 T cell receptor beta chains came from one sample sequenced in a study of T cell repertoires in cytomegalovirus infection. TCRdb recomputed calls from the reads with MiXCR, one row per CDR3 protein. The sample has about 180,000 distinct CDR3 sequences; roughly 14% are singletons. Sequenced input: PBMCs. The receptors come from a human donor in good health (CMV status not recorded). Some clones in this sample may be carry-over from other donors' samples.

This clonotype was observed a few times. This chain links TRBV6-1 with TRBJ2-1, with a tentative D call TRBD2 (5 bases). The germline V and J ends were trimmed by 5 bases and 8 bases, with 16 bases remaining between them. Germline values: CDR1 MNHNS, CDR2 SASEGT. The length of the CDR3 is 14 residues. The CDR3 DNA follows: TGTGCCAGCAGTCCCCGGTACGAGAGGGATGAGCAGTTCTTC. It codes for CASSPRYERDEQFF.

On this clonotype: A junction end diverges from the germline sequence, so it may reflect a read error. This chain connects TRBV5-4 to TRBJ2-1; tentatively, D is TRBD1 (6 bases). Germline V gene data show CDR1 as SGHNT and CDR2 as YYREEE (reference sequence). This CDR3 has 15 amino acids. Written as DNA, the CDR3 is TGTGCCAGCAGCTCAATGACAGGCTCCCACAATGAGCAGTTCTTC. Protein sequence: CASSSMTGSHNEQFF. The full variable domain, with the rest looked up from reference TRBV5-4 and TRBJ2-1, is ETGVTQSPTHLIKTRGQQVTLRCSSQSGHNTVSWYQQALGQGPQFIFQYYREEENGRGNFPPRFSGLQFPNYSSELNVNALELDDSALYLCASSSMTGSHNEQFFGPGTRLTVL.

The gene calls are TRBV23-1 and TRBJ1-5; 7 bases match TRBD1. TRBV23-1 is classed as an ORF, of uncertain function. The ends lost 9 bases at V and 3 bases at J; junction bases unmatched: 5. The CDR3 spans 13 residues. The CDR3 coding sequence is TGCGCCAGTGGGGGACAGCCCAATCAGCCCCAGCATTTT. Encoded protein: CASGGQPNQPQHF.

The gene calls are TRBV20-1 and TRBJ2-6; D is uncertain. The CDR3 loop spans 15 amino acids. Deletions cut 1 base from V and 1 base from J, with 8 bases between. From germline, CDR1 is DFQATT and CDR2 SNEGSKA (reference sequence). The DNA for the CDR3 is TGCAGTGCTAGAGGGGTGGTTTCTGGGGCCAACGTCCTGACTTTC. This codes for CSARGVVSGANVLTF.

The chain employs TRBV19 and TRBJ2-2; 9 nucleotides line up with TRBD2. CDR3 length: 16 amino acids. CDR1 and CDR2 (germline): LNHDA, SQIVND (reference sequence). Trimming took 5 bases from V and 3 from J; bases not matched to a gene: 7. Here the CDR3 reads CASSSPLAGDTGELFF. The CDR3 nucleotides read TGTGCCAGTAGTTCCCCACTAGCGGGTGACACCGGGGAGCTGTTTTTT.

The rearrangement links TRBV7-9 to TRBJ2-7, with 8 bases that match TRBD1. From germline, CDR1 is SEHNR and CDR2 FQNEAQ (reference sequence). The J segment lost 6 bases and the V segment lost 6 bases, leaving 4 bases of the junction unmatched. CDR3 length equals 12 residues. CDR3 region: CASSSGGLEQYF. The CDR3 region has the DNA TGTGCCAGCAGTTCAGGGGGCCTCGAGCAGTACTTC. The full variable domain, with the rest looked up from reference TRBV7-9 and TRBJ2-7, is DTGVSQNPRHKITKRGQNVTFRCDPISEHNRLYWYRQTLGQGPEFLTYFQNEAQLEKSRLLSDRFSAERPKGSFSTLEIQRTEQGDSAMYLCASSSGGLEQYFGPGTRLTVT.

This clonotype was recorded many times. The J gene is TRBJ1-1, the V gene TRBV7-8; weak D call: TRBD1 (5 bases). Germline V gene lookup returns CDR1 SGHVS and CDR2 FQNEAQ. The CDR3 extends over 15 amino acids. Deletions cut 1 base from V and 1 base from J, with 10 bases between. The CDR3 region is CASSLVPGTNTEAFF. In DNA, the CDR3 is TGTGCCAGCAGCTTAGTCCCTGGGACGAACACTGAAGCTTTCTTT.